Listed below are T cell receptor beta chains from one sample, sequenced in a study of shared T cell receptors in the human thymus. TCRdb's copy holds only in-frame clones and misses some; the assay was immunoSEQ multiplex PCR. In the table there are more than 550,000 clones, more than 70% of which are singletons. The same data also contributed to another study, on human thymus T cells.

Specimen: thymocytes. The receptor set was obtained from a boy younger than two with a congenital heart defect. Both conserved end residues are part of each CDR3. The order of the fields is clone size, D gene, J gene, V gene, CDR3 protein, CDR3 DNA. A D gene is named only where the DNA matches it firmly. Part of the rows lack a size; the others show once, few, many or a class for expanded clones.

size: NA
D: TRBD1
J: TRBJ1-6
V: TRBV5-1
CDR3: CASNQRGQGDSPLHF
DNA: TGCGCCAGCAATCAACGGGGACAGGGAGATTCACCCCTCCACTTT

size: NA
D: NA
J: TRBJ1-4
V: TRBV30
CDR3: CAWGSGPNEKLFF
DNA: TGTGCCTGGGGGAGTGGCCCTAATGAAAAACTGTTTTTT

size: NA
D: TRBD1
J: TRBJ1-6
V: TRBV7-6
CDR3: CASSLARTGAPDSPLHF
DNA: TGTGCCAGCAGCTTAGCCCGGACAGGGGCCCCTGATTCACCCCTCCACTTT

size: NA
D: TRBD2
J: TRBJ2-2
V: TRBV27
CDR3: CASSLGLARLTGELFF
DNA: TGTGCCAGCAGTTTGGGACTAGCGCGTCTGACCGGGGAGCTGTTTTTT

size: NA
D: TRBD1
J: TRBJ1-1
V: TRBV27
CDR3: CASSSHPTGQGYDTEAFF
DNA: TGTGCCAGCAGTTCACACCCAACGGGACAGGGGTACGACACTGAAGCTTTCTTT

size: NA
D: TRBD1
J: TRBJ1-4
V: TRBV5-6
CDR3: CASSFQGKGAEKLFF
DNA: TGTGCCAGCAGCTTCCAGGGGAAGGGGGCTGAAAAACTGTTTTTT

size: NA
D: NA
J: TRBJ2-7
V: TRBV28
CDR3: CASSLACGIYEQYF
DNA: TGTGCCAGCAGTTTAGCCTGCGGGATTTACGAGCAGTACTTC

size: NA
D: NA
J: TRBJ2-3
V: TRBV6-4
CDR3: CASSEFRGMGQYF
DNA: TGTGCCAGCAGTGAGTTTAGGGGAATGGGGCAGTATTTT

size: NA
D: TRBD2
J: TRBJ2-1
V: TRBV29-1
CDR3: CSVTSGILFNEQFF
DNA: TGCAGCGTGACTAGCGGGATTCTATTCAATGAGCAGTTCTTC

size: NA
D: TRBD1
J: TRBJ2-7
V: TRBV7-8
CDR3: CASSPGLPGQTYEQYF
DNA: TGTGCCAGCAGCCCTGGCCTCCCGGGACAGACCTACGAGCAGTACTTC

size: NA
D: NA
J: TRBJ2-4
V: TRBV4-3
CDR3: CASSQVGRGGRGAKNIQYF
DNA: TGCGCCAGCAGCCAAGTTGGCAGGGGTGGGAGGGGGGCCAAAAACATTCAGTACTTC

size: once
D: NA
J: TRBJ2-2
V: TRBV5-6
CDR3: CASSFPLGATGSTGELFF
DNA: TGTGCCAGCAGCTTTCCTCTGGGGGCGACAGGATCCACCGGGGAGCTGTTTTTT

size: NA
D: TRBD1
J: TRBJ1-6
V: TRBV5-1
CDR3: CASSLTGASGYNSPLHF
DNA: TGCGCCAGCAGCTTGACAGGGGCCTCTGGCTATAATTCACCCCTCCACTTT

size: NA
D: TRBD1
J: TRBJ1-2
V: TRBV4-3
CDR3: CASSQVGTGVGGYTF
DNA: TGCGCCAGCAGCCAAGTGGGGACAGGGGTTGGGGGCTACACCTTC

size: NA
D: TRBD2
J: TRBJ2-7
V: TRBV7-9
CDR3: CASSLDTSGRSDSYEQYF
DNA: TGTGCCAGCAGCTTAGATACTAGCGGGAGATCGGACTCCTACGAGCAGTACTTC

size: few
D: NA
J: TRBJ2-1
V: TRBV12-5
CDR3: CASGGGTRVGEQFF
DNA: TGTGCTAGTGGTGGCGGGACTCGAGTAGGCGAGCAGTTCTTC

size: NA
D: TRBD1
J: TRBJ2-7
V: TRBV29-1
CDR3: CSVVGQGEQYF
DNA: TGCAGCGTTGTGGGACAGGGGGAGCAGTACTTC

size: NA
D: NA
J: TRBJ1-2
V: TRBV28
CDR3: CASRETGRAAGYTF
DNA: TGTGCCAGCAGAGAGACAGGACGAGCGGCTGGCTACACCTTC